The 5 T cell receptor beta chains below were found in one sample sequenced in a study of OX40 agonist ivuxolimab in advanced cancers. Method: immunoSEQ multiplex PCR; TCRdb's copy keeps in-frame clones and lacks some. The sample has 55,000 to 85,000 clones, roughly 92% seen once. The sequenced sample was CD4+ or CD8+ T cells sorted from blood, obtained in a trial of the OX40 agonist ivuxolimab. The receptors stem from an adult with an advanced solid tumor such as melanoma, head and neck, liver or kidney cancer.

The chain joins TRBV6-1 to TRBJ2-7; D not resolved. The CDR3 is 12 residues long. Trimming cost V 6 bases and J 5 bases, with 11 bases left between them. Germline V gives CDR1 MNHNS, CDR2 SASEGT. Here the CDR3 DNA reads TGTGCCAGCAGCTACCCCGCCCACGAGCAGTACTTC. Translating gives CASSYPAHEQYF.

The genes are TRBV5-5 and TRBJ2-2; 12 bases fit TRBD1. The V gene's germline CDR1 is SGHKS and CDR2 YYEKEE (reference sequence). The CDR3 totals 16 residues. Trimming took 2 bases from V and 7 from J; bases not matched to a gene: 6. The CDR3 here is CASSLRDRGLVGELFF. The CDR3 nucleotides read TGTGCCAGCAGCTTACGGGACAGGGGGCTAGTCGGGGAGCTGTTTTTT.

The chain combines TRBV2 with TRBJ2-3; D perhaps matches TRBD1 (5 bases). The CDR3 runs 14 residues. CDR1 is SNHLY, CDR2 FYNNEI, per germline. In DNA form, the CDR3 reads TGTGCAACAGCATCCCAAGGGGCCACAGATACGCAGTATTTT. This encodes CATASQGATDTQYF. Drawing the rest from reference TRBV2 and TRBJ2-3, the complete variable domain is EPEVTQTPSHQVTQMGQEVILRCVPISNHLYFYWYRQILGQKVEFLVSFYNNEISEKSEIFDDQFSVERPDGSNFTLKIRSTKLEDSAMYFCATASQGATDTQYFGPGTRLTVL.

The chain links TRBV9 to TRBJ2-7; 11 bases map to TRBD1. Germline V gene data show CDR1 as SGDLS and CDR2 as YYNGEE. The CDR3 is 16 residues long. V lost 4 bases, J lost 2 bases, and 8 bases stayed unmatched. The CDR3 spells CASSTHSGQGAYEQYF. DNA for the CDR3: TGTGCCAGCAGCACTCATTCGGGACAGGGGGCCTACGAGCAGTACTTC.

The CDR3 bases are TGTGCCAGCAGTTTATATGATTCGATGGGGATCCTAAACATTCAGTACTTC. Protein product: CASSLYDSMGILNIQYF. The chain joins TRBV27 to TRBJ2-4, with D unresolved. CDR3 length: 17 residues. With 1 base removed from V and 6 bases from J, the gap between germline ends came to 19 bases. Germline V CDR1 and CDR2: MNHEY, SMNVEV (reference sequence).